The present T cell receptor beta chain was sequenced within a study (dated by TCRdb to 2015 to 2017). Some background on the complete study: The study examined whether tumor-infiltrating Tregs in breast cancer are drawn from blood Tregs or arise in situ by conversion from other CD4+ T cell subsets.

What the work shows at the level of the full study, not this receptor alone: Validation in the larger cohort was restricted to a single TCR beta V-J rearrangement rather than whole repertoires. The greatest overlap of tumor-infiltrating Treg TCR alpha and beta sequences was observed with tumor naive CD4+ T cells, followed by blood naive CD4+ T cells. The TCR gene usage of tumor memory CD4+ T cells clustered together with blood and lymph node memory CD4+ cells and with lymph node naive CD4+ cells.

Full-length TCR variable regions were amplified by 5' RACE PCR with constant-region reverse primers, and semi-nested PCR with Nested Universal Primer A was subsequently performed. Using the ReliaPrep RNA Cell Miniprep System, total RNA was extracted, and the SMARTer RACE 5'/3' Kit was then used to reverse transcribe the RNA into 5'RACE-ready cDNA. Full-length TCR alpha and beta libraries were barcoded with multiplex adaptors and sequenced on an Illumina MiSeq. The published analysis was carried out like this. For each of nine subset-tissue groups, sequencing data from the five patients were pooled, and the groups were then compared using unsupervised clustering of TCR gene usage. Repertoire similarity was calculated with the Morisita-Horn index, weighting shared sequences by their contribution to each repertoire. TCRdb handled the public reads itself, with Q25 trimming in fastp and clone calling in MiXCR, and kept productive beta chains. All rows with the same CDR3 protein become a single entry with the most common DNA and genes. TCRdb, not the original authors, processed these V and J calls. This sample gives under 60,000 distinct CDR3 sequences in total; roughly 28% of them show up just once. Together, the top ten hold about 2.2% of the sample.

Comments on this clonotype: Its antigen remains unidentified. No quality values exist for individual bases; no much larger clone is one base distant.

CDR1 DFQATT and CDR2 SNEGSKA are derived from the germline V gene (reference sequence). Inclusive of the bounding cysteine and phenylalanine, the CDR3 is 12 residues long. Only CDR3 DNA is held: 36 bases, read in frame from base 1. V loses 3 bases of germline sequence and J loses 3 bases, and the interval between the two ends is 9 bases. To purify naive CD4+ T cells, the Miltenyi Naive CD4+ T Cell Isolation kit was used, and CD25 microbeads served to deplete Tregs. Tregs, naive and memory CD4+ T cells from tumor, blood and ipsilateral draining lymph nodes of about 5 breast cancer patients underwent full-length TCR alpha and beta sequencing. Ficoll density gradient centrifugation was used to isolate mononuclear cells from either lymph nodes or 45 to 50 ml of peripheral blood. A purity exceeding 90% was confirmed by FACS for the sorted cell populations.

In this chain, TRBV20-1 is recombined with TRBJ2-7; the D gene is possibly TRBD2, with 5 bases matching. This TCR was sampled from a female donor with breast cancer. Sample: naive CD4+ T cells sorted from blood. According to the study, the label for this sample's cell subset or site signals: naive CD4+ T cells, CD4+CD45RA+CD25-. The CDR3: CSASSVGYEQYF. The DNA sequence reads TGCAGTGCTAGTAGCGTTGGCTACGAGCAGTACTTC.